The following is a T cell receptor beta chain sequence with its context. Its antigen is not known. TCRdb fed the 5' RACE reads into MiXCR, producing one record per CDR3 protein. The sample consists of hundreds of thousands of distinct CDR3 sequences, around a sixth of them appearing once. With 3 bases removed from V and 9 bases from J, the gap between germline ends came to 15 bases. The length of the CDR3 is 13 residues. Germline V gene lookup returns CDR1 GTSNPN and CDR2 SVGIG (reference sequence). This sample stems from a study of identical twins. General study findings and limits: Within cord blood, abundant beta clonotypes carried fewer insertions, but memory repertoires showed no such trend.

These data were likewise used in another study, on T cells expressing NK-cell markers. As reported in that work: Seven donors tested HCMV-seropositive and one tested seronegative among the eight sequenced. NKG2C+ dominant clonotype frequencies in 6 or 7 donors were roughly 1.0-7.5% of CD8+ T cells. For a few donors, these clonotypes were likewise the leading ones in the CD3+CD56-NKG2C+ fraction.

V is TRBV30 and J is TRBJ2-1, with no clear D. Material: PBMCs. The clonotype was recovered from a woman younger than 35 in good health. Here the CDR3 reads CAWRSRAGVEQFF. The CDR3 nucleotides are TGTGCCTGGAGATCTCGGGCAGGCGTTGAGCAGTTCTTC.